This TCR beta chain was profiled in a study of blood T cell repertoires in COVID-19 (dated by TCRdb to the early 2020s). In the study overall: Samples covering the acute and convalescent phases of COVID-19 were provided by collaborators in the United States, Italy and Spain. The prospective study material was composed of cDNA or gDNA derived from T cells, B-cell-depleted T cells, or PBMCs. Deeply sampled blood TCRbeta repertoires from subjects exposed to, actively infected with, or recovered from COVID-19 were included in the dataset. The repertoires were released in a freely available public database intended as a resource for research on the immune response to SARS-CoV-2. Samples came from the ongoing ImmuneRACE study (first 160 participants) plus 1,254 subjects from 6 global collaborators. Nearly every sample came with metadata listing a de-identified subject ID, COVID-19 status, age in years and sex. Where HLA class I and class II types were available, the types were taken from metadata supplied by the sample provider, not from assay-based typing.

The table lists this clone with a few counts. The antigen it recognizes is unknown. Per-nucleotide qualities are absent, and no much larger clonotype sits a single base away. Participants in the prospective study were aged 18 to 89 years, lived in 20 to 30 United States geographic areas, and enrolled through a virtual design. To assign participants to cohorts, the prospective study relied on clinical history that participants themselves reported in a screening survey and a study questionnaire. In the prospective study, whole blood, serum and a nasopharyngeal or oropharyngeal swab were collected from each participant by mobile phlebotomists. Participants in the prospective study had the option to provide additional blood draws and questionnaires over a 2-month period. Before DNA extraction, blood samples from the prospective study were shipped at room temperature or frozen. Study-wide findings and limitations: Clinical and demographic metadata were provided uncurated, with the amount varying by source and participant.

TCRbeta CDR3 regions were amplified from genomic DNA by means of the immunoSEQ Assay, a bias-controlled multiplex PCR. Regarding the original processing steps: Nucleated cell counts per sample were estimated from amplification of reference gene primers within the assay. To quantify the absolute abundance of each unique TCRbeta CDR3 rearrangement, sequence reads were collapsed and filtered. For each sample, productive Simpson clonality was calculated as the square root of Simpson's diversity index across productive rearrangements. What TCRdb holds here is the immuneACCESS table cut down to in-frame rearrangements. Part of the clones is not present; checked against another copy, under half of the missing clones reflect an unresolved V gene, and the others are unexplained. V, J and clone size are taken as reported in that table, and D and trimming were inferred from the DNA itself. For this sample there are more than 250,000 clones; about 91% appear just once. The leading ten clones occupy 0.95% to 1.5% of the sample.

CDR1 and CDR2 were assigned from the germline V gene (reference sequence) as GTSNPN and SVGIG. Spanning cysteine to phenylalanine, the CDR3 consists of 14 amino acids. The sequence is cut down to CDR3 DNA, 42 bases in frame from base 1. After removal of 4 bases from V and 1 base from J, the junction retains 4 bases not matched to a gene. The sequenced sample was PBMCs or T cells enriched from blood (not recorded which). This clonotype was sampled from a woman aged 40-49 years with acute COVID-19. The rearranged chain carries TRBV30 and TRBJ1-3, with TRBD1 matching 7 junction bases. The DNA sequence follows: TGTGCCTGGACGACAGGGTTTTCTGGAAACACCATATATTTT. Its protein is CAWTTGFSGNTIYF.